This T cell receptor (beta chain) was captured in a study of blood T cell repertoires in COVID-19 (dated by TCRdb to between 2020 and 2021). Context from the whole study: Samples covering the acute and convalescent phases of COVID-19 were provided by collaborators in the United States, Italy and Spain. The material from the prospective study consisted of cDNA or gDNA derived from T cells, B-cell-depleted T cells, or PBMCs. The dataset comprised deeply sampled blood TCRbeta repertoires from subjects exposed to, actively infected with, or recovered from COVID-19. The repertoires were released in a freely available public database intended as a resource for research on the immune response to SARS-CoV-2. Samples came from the ongoing ImmuneRACE study (first 160 participants) plus 1,254 subjects from 6 global collaborators. Nearly every sample came with metadata listing a de-identified subject ID, COVID-19 status, age in years and sex. Where available, HLA class I and class II types were obtained from metadata supplied by the sample provider rather than from assay-based typing.

As for this clone: Its binding antigen is unknown. It has no much larger one-base neighbor in the sample; base qualities were not kept.

From the cysteine through the phenylalanine, the CDR3 covers 16 amino acids. CDR3 DNA is the only sequence kept; it has 48 bases, read in frame from the first base. For CDR1 and CDR2, the germline V gene lists SGHDT and YYEEEE. Deletion took 5 bases off V and 5 bases off J, with a span of 19 bases between the germline ends. TCRbeta CDR3 regions were amplified from genomic DNA using the immunoSEQ Assay, a bias-controlled multiplex PCR. As for the authors' bioinformatics: Nucleated cell counts per sample were estimated from amplification of reference gene primers within the assay. To quantify the absolute abundance of each unique TCRbeta CDR3 rearrangement, sequence reads were collapsed and filtered. For each sample, productive Simpson clonality was calculated as the square root of Simpson's diversity index over productive rearrangements. Sourced from immuneACCESS, this table was stored by TCRdb with only in-frame sequences that have V and J called. A share of the clones is absent; for the studies checked, an unresolved V gene accounts for under half, and the remainder has no known explanation. The D gene and trimming were derived from the DNA, and the V and J assignments and clone size from that table. The sample table contains roughly 500,000 clones; only one count was recorded for 89% of them. Around 0.92% of the sample goes to the ten largest clones.

One collaborating source in Seattle enrolled patients during active infection and followed them longitudinally through the course of disease. Whole blood was collected in K2EDTA tubes by collaborating institutions according to the institutions' own protocols. For TCRbeta analysis, collaborator samples were shipped as frozen whole blood, as isolated PBMCs, or as DNA extracted from either sample type. Results and caveats for the whole study, not just this receptor: The quantity of clinical and demographic metadata differed by source and by participant and was supplied without curation.

The clonotype was recovered from a man between 18 and 35 years old with COVID-19, enrolled during active disease. The specimen sequenced was peripheral blood. Recombination linked TRBV5-6 to TRBJ2-2, with a tentative D gene TRBD2 over 5 matching bases. CDR3 loop: CASRRRGSVKTGELFF. The sequence in DNA is TGTGCCAGCAGGCGGCGTGGGAGCGTGAAGACCGGGGAGCTGTTTTTT.